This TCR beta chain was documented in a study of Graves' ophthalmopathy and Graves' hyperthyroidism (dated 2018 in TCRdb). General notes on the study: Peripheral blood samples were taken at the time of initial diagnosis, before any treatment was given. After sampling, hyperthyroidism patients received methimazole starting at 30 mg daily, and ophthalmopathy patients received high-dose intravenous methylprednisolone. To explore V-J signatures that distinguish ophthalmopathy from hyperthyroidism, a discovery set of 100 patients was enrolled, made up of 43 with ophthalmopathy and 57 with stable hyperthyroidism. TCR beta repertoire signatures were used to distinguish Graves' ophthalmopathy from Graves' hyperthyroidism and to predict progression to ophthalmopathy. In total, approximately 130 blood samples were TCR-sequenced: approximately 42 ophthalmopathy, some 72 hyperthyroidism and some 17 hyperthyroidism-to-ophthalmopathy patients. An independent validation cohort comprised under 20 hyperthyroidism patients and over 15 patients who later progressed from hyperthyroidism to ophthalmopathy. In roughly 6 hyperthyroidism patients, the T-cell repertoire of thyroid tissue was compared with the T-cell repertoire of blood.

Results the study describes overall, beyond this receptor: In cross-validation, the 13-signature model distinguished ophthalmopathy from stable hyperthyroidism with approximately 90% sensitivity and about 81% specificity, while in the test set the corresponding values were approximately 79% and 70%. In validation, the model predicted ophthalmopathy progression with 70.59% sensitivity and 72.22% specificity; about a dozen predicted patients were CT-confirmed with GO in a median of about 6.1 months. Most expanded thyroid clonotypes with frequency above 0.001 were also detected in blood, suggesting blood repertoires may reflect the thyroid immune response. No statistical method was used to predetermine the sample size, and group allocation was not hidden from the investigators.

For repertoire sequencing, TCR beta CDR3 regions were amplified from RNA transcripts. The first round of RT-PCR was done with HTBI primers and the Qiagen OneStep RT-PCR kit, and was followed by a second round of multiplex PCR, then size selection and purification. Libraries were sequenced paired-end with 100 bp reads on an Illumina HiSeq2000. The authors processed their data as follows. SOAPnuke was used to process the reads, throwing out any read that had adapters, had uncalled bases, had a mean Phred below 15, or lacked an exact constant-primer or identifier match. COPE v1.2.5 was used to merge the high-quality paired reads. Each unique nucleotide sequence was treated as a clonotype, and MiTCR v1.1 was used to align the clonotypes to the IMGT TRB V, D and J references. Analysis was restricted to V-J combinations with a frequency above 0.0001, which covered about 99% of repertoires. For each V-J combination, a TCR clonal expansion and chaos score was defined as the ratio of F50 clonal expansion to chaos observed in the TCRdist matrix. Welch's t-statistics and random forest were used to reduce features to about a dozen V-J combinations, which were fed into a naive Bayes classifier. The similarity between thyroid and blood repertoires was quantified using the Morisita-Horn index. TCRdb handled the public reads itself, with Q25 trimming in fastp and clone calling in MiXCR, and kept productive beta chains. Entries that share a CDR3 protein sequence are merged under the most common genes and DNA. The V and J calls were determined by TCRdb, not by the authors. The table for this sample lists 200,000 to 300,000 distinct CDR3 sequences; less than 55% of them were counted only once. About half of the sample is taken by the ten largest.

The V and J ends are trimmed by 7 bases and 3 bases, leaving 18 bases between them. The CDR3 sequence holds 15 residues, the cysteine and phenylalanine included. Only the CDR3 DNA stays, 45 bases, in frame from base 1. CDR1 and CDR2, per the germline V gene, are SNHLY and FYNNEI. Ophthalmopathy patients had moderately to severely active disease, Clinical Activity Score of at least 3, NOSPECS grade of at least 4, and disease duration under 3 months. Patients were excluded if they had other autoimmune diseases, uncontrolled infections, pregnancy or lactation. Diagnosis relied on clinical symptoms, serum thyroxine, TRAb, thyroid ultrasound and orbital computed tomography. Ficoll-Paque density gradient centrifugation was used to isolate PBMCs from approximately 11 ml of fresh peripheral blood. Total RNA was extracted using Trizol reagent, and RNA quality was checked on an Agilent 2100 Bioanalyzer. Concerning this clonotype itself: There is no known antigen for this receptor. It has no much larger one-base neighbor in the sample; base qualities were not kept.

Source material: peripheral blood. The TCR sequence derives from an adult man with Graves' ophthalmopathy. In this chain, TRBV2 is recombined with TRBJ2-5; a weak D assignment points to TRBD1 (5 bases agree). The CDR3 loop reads CASTRGQGLEETQYF. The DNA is TGTGCCAGCACTCGAGGCCAGGGCCTCGAAGAGACCCAGTACTTC.